The 24 T cell receptor beta chains listed next were all sequenced from one sample in a study of blood T cell repertoires in COVID-19 (dated by TCRdb to 2019 to 2021). Library construction relied on the immunoSEQ multiplex PCR assay. TCRdb's version of the immuneACCESS table is confined to in-frame rearrangements and falls short of the full clone set. An unresolved V gene accounts for under half of the shortfall where checked; the remainder is of unknown origin. For this sample the table gives some 290,000 clones, of which approximately 89% were detected only once. Clones ranked in the top ten supply around 9% of the sample. The material sequenced was PBMCs or T cells enriched from blood (not recorded which). These receptors all stem from a young woman who had recovered from COVID-19.

The chain employs TRBV29-1 and TRBJ1-2; TRBD1 matches 12 bases. CDR3 length: 15 residues. J gave up 7 bases and V 7 bases, and 13 bases lay outside the gene matches. The germline CDR1 and CDR2 sequences are SQVTM and ANQGSEA. As DNA, the CDR3 is TGCAGCGGTAGAGAACCGGGACAGGGGGCCGGTGGCTACACCTTC. Amino acids: CSGREPGQGAGGYTF.

The sample holds many counts of this clone. The V and J genes are TRBV9 and TRBJ2-1; D might be TRBD2 (5 bases). There are 14 residues in the CDR3. Per germline, CDR1 SGDLS and CDR2 YYNGEE. The germline V and J ends were trimmed by 5 bases and 10 bases, with 19 bases remaining between them. The CDR3 here is CASSASLSTFEQFF. CDR3 coding DNA: TGTGCCAGCAGTGCTAGCCTCTCAACCTTCGAGCAGTTCTTC.

The rearrangement links TRBV6-5 to TRBJ2-3; the match to TRBD2 covers 13 bases. Germline lookup yields CDR1 MNHEY and CDR2 SVGAGI. V lost 8 bases, J lost 6 bases, and 2 bases stayed unmatched. CDR3 length: 13 amino acids. The CDR3 bases are TGTGCCAGCGGGACTAGCGGGACCGATACGCAGTATTTT. It specifies CASGTSGTDTQYF.

The table lists this clone with a count of one. The rearrangement joins TRBV7-9 to TRBJ1-3, with TRBD1 identical over 7 bases. V lost 3 bases to trimming and J lost 1 base; unmatched junction nucleotides: 6. The germline CDR1 and CDR2 sequences are SEHNR and FQNEAQ (reference sequence). This CDR3 is 16 amino acids long. Here the CDR3 reads CASSFRQGGSGNTIYF. The CDR3 DNA reads as TGTGCCAGCAGCTTCCGACAGGGCGGTTCTGGAAACACCATATATTTT.

Note on this clone: Other DNA sequences from this sample encode an identical CDR3 as well. The chain is built from TRBV29-1 and TRBJ2-7; 9 bases map to TRBD2. Losses at the gene ends were 3 bases for V and 0 bases for J; bases not matched to a gene: 6. The germline V gene encodes CDR1 SQVTM and CDR2 ANQGSEA. The CDR3 spans 15 residues. The CDR3 reads CSVEGASGTSYEQYF. The CDR3 DNA is TGCAGCGTTGAGGGGGCTAGCGGGACCTCCTACGAGCAGTACTTC.

This clone is a singleton in its sample. The J gene is TRBJ2-7, the V gene TRBV5-4, with 10 bases lining up with TRBD2. The CDR3 runs to 15 residues. The germline CDR1 and CDR2 sequences are SGHNT and YYREEE (reference sequence). V shed 4 bases, J shed 4 bases, and the junction held 8 bases outside the gene matches. CDR3 amino acids: CASSPRTSGFYEQYF. CDR3 DNA sequence: TGTGCCAGCAGCCCTCGGACTAGCGGCTTTTACGAGCAGTACTTC.

The gene calls are TRBV5-1 and TRBJ2-3; D is uncertain. V was shortened by 7 bases and J by 0 bases, with 6 bases between the two germline ends. The CDR3 spans 12 residues. Germline-derived CDR1 and CDR2 are SGHRS and YFSETQ. CDR3 loop: CASVFSTDTQYF. DNA of the CDR3: TGCGCCAGCGTCTTTAGCACAGATACGCAGTATTTT. Full variable domain (rest looked up from reference TRBV5-1 and TRBJ2-3): KAGVTQTPRYLIKTRGQQVTLSCSPISGHRSVSWYQQTPGQGLQFLFEYFSETQRNKGNFPGRFSGRQFSNSRSEMNVSTLELGDSALYLCASVFSTDTQYFGPGTRLTVL.

This chain joins TRBV9 and TRBJ2-1, with a possible D match to TRBD2 (6 bases). There are 16 residues in the CDR3. The V gene lost 2 bases and the J gene lost 7 bases, with 19 bases spanning the gap. Germline V lookup: CDR1 SGDLS, CDR2 YYNGEE. Here the CDR3 reads CASSVSLVGGVNEQFF. The DNA for the CDR3 is TGTGCCAGCAGCGTCAGTCTAGTCGGAGGGGTGAATGAGCAGTTCTTC.

This clone was observed a few times. V gene TRBV5-1 combines with J gene TRBJ2-7; 11 nucleotides align to TRBD2. CDR1 is SGHRS, CDR2 YFSETQ, per germline. The CDR3 runs 15 residues. Losses at the gene ends were 4 bases for V and 6 bases for J; bases not matched to a gene: 9. The CDR3 sequence is CASSPLGTSGSEQYF. In DNA form, the CDR3 reads TGCGCCAGCAGCCCGCTCGGGACTAGCGGCAGCGAGCAGTACTTC.

V is TRBV18 and J is TRBJ1-1, with TRBD1 matching 9 bases. V shed 3 bases, J shed 6 bases, and the junction held 5 bases outside the gene matches. There are 14 residues in the CDR3. Germline lookup yields CDR1 KGHSH and CDR2 LQKENI. The CDR3 DNA follows: TGTGCCAGCTCACCGACAGGGGGTGGATCTGAAGCTTTCTTT. Translating gives CASSPTGGGSEAFF.

The chain combines TRBV19 with TRBJ2-5, with 11 bases aligning to TRBD1. In germline, CDR1 is LNHDA, CDR2 SQIVND (reference sequence). This CDR3 is built from 16 residues. The V and J ends lost 4 bases and 6 bases, in that order; junction bases with no gene match: 10. The CDR3 coding sequence is TGTGCCAGTAGTAGGAGTCCCGGGACAGGGGGGAAGACCCAGTACTTC. It is translated as CASSRSPGTGGKTQYF.

The chain combines TRBV10-1 with TRBJ1-3, with unresolved D. The V and J ends lost 3 bases and 4 bases respectively, with 13 bases between them. Germline CDR1 and CDR2: WNHNN and SYGVQD (reference sequence). This CDR3 region has 15 residues. The CDR3 DNA sequence: TGCGCCAGCAGTGACCACTCCGCGGGGGGAAACACCATATATTTT. This encodes CASSDHSAGGNTIYF.

In its sample, this clone was seen once. Mismatch with germline at one junction end may stem from a read error. This sequence joins TRBV7-2 and TRBJ2-2; a possible D gene is TRBD1 (6 bases). The CDR3 contains 16 residues. CDR1 and CDR2 (germline): SGHTA, FQGNSA. CDR3 residues: CASSSQGPTNTRELFF. The CDR3 nucleotides read TGTGCCAGCAGCTCACAGGGCCCGACGAACACCCGGGAGCTGTTTTTT.

J is TRBJ2-3 and V is TRBV7-2; tentatively, D is TRBD2 (5 bases). V was shortened by 5 bases and J by 6 bases, with 9 bases between the two germline ends. The CDR3 is 12 residues long. The germline CDR1 and CDR2 sequences are SGHTA and FQGNSA. This chain's CDR3 is CASSRSGDTQYF. CDR3 sequence (DNA): TGTGCCAGCAGCCGGAGCGGCGATACGCAGTATTTT.

The table lists this clone with a few counts. Other DNA sequences within the sample encode an identical CDR3. This chain links TRBV7-2 with TRBJ2-6, with no clear D. With 5 bases removed from V and 0 bases from J, the gap between germline ends came to 5 bases. This CDR3 has 14 residues. Germline V lookup: CDR1 SGHTA, CDR2 FQGNSA. The CDR3 coding sequence is TGTGCCAGCAGCCGGAGCTCTGGGGCCAACGTCCTGACTTTC. Residues: CASSRSSGANVLTF.

The rearrangement uses TRBV7-2 and TRBJ1-4; weak D call: TRBD1 (5 bases). Germline assignment: CDR1 SGHTA and CDR2 FQGNSA. The CDR3 is made up of 15 amino acids. Trimming took off 6 bases at V and 7 bases at J, with 18 bases between the two ends. CDR3 protein: CASSSIQGFGEKLFF. Here the CDR3 DNA reads TGTGCCAGCAGTTCAATCCAGGGTTTCGGTGAAAAACTGTTTTTT.

The V call is TRBV3-1 (or the pseudogene TRBV3-2), the J call TRBJ2-1; 12 bases map to TRBD2. J lost 8 bases, V lost 4 bases, and 12 bases had no gene match. This CDR3 is built from 17 residues. The germline gives CDR1 LGHDT, CDR2 YNNKEL (reference sequence). CDR3 DNA sequence: TGTGCCAGCAGCCCGACTAGCGGGAGAGTTATGGGGGATGAGCAGTTCTTC. This gives the protein CASSPTSGRVMGDEQFF.

The sample holds one count of this clone. The CDR3 loop reads CAFLGLMNTGELFF. CDR3 nucleotide sequence: TGTGCCTTCTTGGGGCTAATGAACACCGGGGAGCTGTTTTTT. The chain has TRBV5-4 and TRBJ2-2; D possibly corresponds to TRBD1 (5 bases). CDR3 size: 14 residues. CDR1 and CDR2 from the germline V gene are SGHNT and YYREEE (reference sequence). The V gene lost 10 bases and the J gene lost 1 base, with 14 bases spanning the gap.

The chain recombines TRBV6-4 with TRBJ1-3; possibly TRBD1 for D (5 bases). V was pared by 4 bases and J by 0 bases, with 13 bases between. Germline V gene lookup returns CDR1 MRHNA and CDR2 SNTAGT. The CDR3 totals 16 residues. This CDR3 is CASSGRKGCSGNTIYF. The CDR3 DNA follows: TGTGCCAGCAGTGGCCGGAAGGGGTGCTCTGGAAACACCATATATTTT.

This clone was seen a few times. The CDR3 sequence: CASSPTSGRQYNEQFF. The CDR3 bases are TGCGCCAGCAGTCCGACTAGCGGGAGGCAATACAATGAGCAGTTCTTC. The J gene is TRBJ2-1, the V gene TRBV10-1, with TRBD2 matching over 13 bases. Trimming at V came to 5 bases and at J to 4 bases, leaving 5 bases not matched to a gene. The CDR3 has 16 residues. Per germline, CDR1 WNHNN and CDR2 SYGVQD (reference sequence).

This clone was recorded a few times. The genes are TRBV11-2 and TRBJ1-1; a weak D match, TRBD1 (5 bases). Trimming removed 5 bases at V and 1 base at J, with 8 bases between. Germline-derived CDR1 and CDR2 are SGHAT and FQNNGV. The CDR3 spans 13 residues. The CDR3 DNA follows: TGTGCCAGCAGCCATAGGGGGAACACTGAAGCTTTCTTT. Residues: CASSHRGNTEAFF. Together with reference TRBV11-2 and TRBJ1-1, the CDR3 gives the full variable domain: EAGVAQSPRYKIIEKRQSVAFWCNPISGHATLYWYQQILGQGPKLLIQFQNNGVVDDSQLPKDRFSAERLKGVDSTLKIQPAKLEDSAVYLCASSHRGNTEAFFGQGTRLTVV.

V is TRBV4-1 and J is TRBJ2-7; 7 bases are shared with TRBD2. The V gene end was trimmed by 3 bases and the J gene end by 5 bases; junction bases not matched to a gene: 4. CDR1 MGHRA and CDR2 YSYEKL come from the germline V gene. CDR3 length: 13 amino acids. CDR3 bases: TGCGCCAGCAGCCAGGGAGGGTACGACGAGCAGTACTTC. It yields the protein CASSQGGYDEQYF.

This clone was detected only a few times. This rearrangement joins TRBV3-1 (or the pseudogene TRBV3-2) to TRBJ1-4; TRBD1 aligns across 8 bases. CDR1 and CDR2 (germline): LGHDT, YNNKEL (reference sequence). The CDR3 loop spans 12 amino acids. The CDR3 DNA reads as TGTGTCAGGGACAGGCCTCGGGAAAAACTGTTTTTT. Its protein product is CVRDRPREKLFF.

The rearrangement uses TRBV18 and TRBJ2-1; 14 nucleotides line up with TRBD2. Germline CDR1 KGHSH, CDR2 LQKENI. V was clipped by 0 bases and J by 1 base; unmatched bases: 8. This CDR3 contains 20 residues. The CDR3 is CASSPPGTSGSGRSYNEQFF. CDR3 nucleotide sequence: TGTGCCAGCTCACCACCCGGGACTAGCGGGAGTGGAAGATCCTACAATGAGCAGTTCTTC.